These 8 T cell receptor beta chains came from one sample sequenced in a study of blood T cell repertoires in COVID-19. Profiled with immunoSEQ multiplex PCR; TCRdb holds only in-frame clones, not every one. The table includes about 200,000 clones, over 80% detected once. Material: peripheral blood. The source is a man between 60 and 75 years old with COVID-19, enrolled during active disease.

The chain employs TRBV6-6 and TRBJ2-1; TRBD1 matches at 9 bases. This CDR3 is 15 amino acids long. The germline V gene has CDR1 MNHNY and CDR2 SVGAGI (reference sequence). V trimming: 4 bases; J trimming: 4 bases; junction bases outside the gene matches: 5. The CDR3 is CASSSTGGDYNEQFF. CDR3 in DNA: TGTGCCAGCAGTTCAACAGGGGGCGATTACAATGAGCAGTTCTTC.

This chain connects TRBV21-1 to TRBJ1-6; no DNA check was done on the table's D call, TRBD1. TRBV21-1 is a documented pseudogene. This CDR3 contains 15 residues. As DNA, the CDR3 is TGTGCCAGCAGCAGACCCGACAGGGTCAGATCACCCCTCCACTTT. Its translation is CASSRPDRVRSPLHF.

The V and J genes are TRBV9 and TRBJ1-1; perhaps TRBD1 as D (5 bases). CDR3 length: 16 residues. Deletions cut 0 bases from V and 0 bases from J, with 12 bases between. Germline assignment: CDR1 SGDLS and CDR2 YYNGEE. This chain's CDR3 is CASSVGAEGLNTEAFF. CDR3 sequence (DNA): TGTGCCAGCAGCGTAGGGGCGGAGGGGCTGAACACTGAAGCTTTCTTT.

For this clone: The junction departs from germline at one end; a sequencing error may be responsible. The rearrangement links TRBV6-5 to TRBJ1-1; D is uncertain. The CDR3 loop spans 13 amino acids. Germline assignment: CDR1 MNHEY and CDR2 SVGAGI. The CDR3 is CASGHELNAEAFF. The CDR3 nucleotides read TGTGCCAGCGGGCATGAGCTGAACGCTGAAGCTTTCTTT.

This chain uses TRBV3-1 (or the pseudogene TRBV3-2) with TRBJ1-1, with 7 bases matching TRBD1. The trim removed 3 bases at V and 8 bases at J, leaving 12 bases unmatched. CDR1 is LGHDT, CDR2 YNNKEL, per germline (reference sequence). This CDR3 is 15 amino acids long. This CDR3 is CASSQWGQPKTEAFF. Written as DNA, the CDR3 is TGTGCCAGCAGCCAGTGGGGACAGCCCAAGACAGAAGCTTTCTTT.

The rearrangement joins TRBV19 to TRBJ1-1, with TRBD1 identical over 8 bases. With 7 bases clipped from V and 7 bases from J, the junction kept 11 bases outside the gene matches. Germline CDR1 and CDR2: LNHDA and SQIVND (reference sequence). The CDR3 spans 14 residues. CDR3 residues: CASTTRDRKFEAFF. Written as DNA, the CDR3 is TGTGCCAGTACGACCCGGGACAGGAAATTTGAAGCTTTCTTT.

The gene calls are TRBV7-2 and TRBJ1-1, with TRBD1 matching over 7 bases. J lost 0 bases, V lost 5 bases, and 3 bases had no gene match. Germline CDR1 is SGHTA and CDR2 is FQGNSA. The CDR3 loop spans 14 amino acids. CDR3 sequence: CASSVGQVNTEAFF. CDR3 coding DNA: TGTGCCAGCAGCGTCGGACAGGTGAACACTGAAGCTTTCTTT.

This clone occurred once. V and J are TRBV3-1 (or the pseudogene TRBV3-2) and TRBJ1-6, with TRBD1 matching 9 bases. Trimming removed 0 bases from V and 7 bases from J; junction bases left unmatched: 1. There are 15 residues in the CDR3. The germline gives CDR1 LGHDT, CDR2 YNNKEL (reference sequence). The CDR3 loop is CASSQEGTGNSPLHF. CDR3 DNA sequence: TGTGCCAGCAGCCAAGAGGGGACAGGGAATTCACCCCTCCACTTT.